A single sample gave rise to the 17 T cell receptor beta chains below, sequenced in a study of blood T cell repertoires in COVID-19. The assay was immunoSEQ multiplex PCR, and TCRdb's table has in-frame clones only and misses some. This table holds about 320,000 clones, more than 75% found once. What was sequenced was peripheral blood. All receptors come from a woman aged 45-60 years with acute or convalescent COVID-19.

The V call is TRBV28, the J call TRBJ1-5, with D tentatively TRBD1 (5 bases). Per germline, CDR1 MDHEN and CDR2 SYDVKM. The length of the CDR3 is 14 residues. V lost 6 bases and J lost 4, with 13 bases in between. CDR3 nucleotide sequence: TGTGCCAGCAGGGGACCGCGGGATAATCAGCCCCAGCATTTT. It is translated as CASRGPRDNQPQHF.

This CDR3 reads CASSLSSATEAFF. The CDR3, as DNA: TGTGCCAGCAGTTTGTCCAGCGCCACTGAAGCTTTCTTT. The chain combines TRBV28 with TRBJ1-1; D uncertain. Germline lookup yields CDR1 MDHEN and CDR2 SYDVKM. V was pared by 3 bases and J by 4 bases, with 9 bases between. This CDR3 has 13 amino acids.

This sequence joins TRBV9 and TRBJ2-3; TRBD1 matches at 8 bases. The germline V gene encodes CDR1 SGDLS and CDR2 YYNGEE. V dropped 4 bases and J dropped 2; count of bases not matched to a gene: 9. CDR3 length equals 16 residues. CDR3 coding DNA: TGTGCCAGCAGCACCGGACAGGGAGCCTTCACAGATACGCAGTATTTT. This gives the protein CASSTGQGAFTDTQYF.

The rearrangement links TRBV7-2 to TRBJ2-1, with D perhaps matching TRBD2 (5 bases). Looked up from germline, CDR1 is SGHTA and CDR2 is FQGNSA. The CDR3 runs to 16 residues. V lost 4 bases and J lost 0, with 13 bases in between. The CDR3 reads CASSSLASSSYNEQFF. The DNA for the CDR3 is TGTGCCAGCAGCTCCCTAGCTTCGAGCTCCTACAATGAGCAGTTCTTC.

The rearrangement joins TRBV6-6 to TRBJ2-1, with 10 bases lining up with TRBD1. The germline V gene has CDR1 MNHNY and CDR2 SVGAGI (reference sequence). The CDR3 is 18 amino acids. The junction had 16 bases not matched to a gene; V was cut back by 5 bases and J by 6 bases. CDR3: CASSQYLAGTGAFNEQFF. CDR3 coding DNA: TGTGCCAGCAGTCAGTACCTCGCCGGGACAGGGGCCTTCAATGAGCAGTTCTTC.

This clone was detected only once. The J gene is TRBJ1-1, the V gene TRBV9; 7 bases map to TRBD1. Germline V gene sequence: CDR1 SGDLS, CDR2 YYNGEE. V shed 0 bases, J shed 1 base, and the junction held 6 bases outside the gene matches. The CDR3 is made up of 16 amino acids. CDR3 DNA: TGTGCCAGCAGCGTAGGATCTAGACAGGGGAACACTGAAGCTTTCTTT. Amino acid sequence: CASSVGSRQGNTEAFF.

The V gene is TRBV27, the J gene TRBJ2-1; TRBD1 agrees at 8 bases. V lost 10 bases to trimming and J lost 2 bases; unmatched junction nucleotides: 7. The germline V gene has CDR1 MNHEY and CDR2 SMNVEV (reference sequence). The CDR3 sequence is 14 residues long. CDR3: CATSPTGAYNEQFF. The CDR3 nucleotides are TGTGCCACCTCTCCGACAGGGGCCTACAATGAGCAGTTCTTC.

This clone was seen once. The chain links TRBV6-5 to TRBJ2-1, with 9 bases lining up with TRBD1. Germline V gives CDR1 MNHEY, CDR2 SVGAGI. CDR3 size: 15 residues. V shed 2 bases, J shed 7 bases, and the junction held 6 bases outside the gene matches. In nucleotides, the CDR3 is TGTGCCAGCAGTTACGCCGGACAGGGGTTTAATGAGCAGTTCTTC. As protein: CASSYAGQGFNEQFF.

This rearrangement joins TRBV18 to TRBJ2-2; 14 bases are shared with TRBD2. The V segment lost 4 bases and the J segment 4 bases; nucleotides outside the gene matches: 5. Germline V gene lookup returns CDR1 KGHSH and CDR2 LQKENI. This CDR3 has 17 residues. In nucleotides, the CDR3 is TGTGCCAGCTCACGCGGACTAGCGGGAGGAGGCACCGGGGAGCTGTTTTTT. Translated: CASSRGLAGGGTGELFF.

The V gene is TRBV29-1, the J gene TRBJ1-2; 7 bases align to TRBD1. V lost 6 bases, J lost 4 bases, and 8 bases stayed unmatched. The CDR3 is 13 amino acids. Germline CDR1 and CDR2: SQVTM and ANQGSEA. The CDR3 here is CSVRDSFLYGYTF. Written as DNA, the CDR3 is TGCAGCGTCCGGGACAGCTTCCTCTATGGCTACACCTTC.

The J gene is TRBJ1-2, the V gene TRBV28; the match to TRBD1 covers 8 bases. This CDR3 contains 13 residues. CDR1 is MDHEN and CDR2 is SYDVKM in the germline V gene. The J segment lost 8 bases and the V segment lost 3 bases, leaving 5 bases of the junction unmatched. The CDR3: CASSLSQGAGYTF. Here the CDR3 DNA reads TGTGCCAGCAGTTTGAGCCAGGGGGCCGGCTACACCTTC.

V usage is TRBV19 and J usage is TRBJ2-7; 11 nucleotides line up with TRBD1. The V gene's germline CDR1 is LNHDA and CDR2 SQIVND (reference sequence). The CDR3 consists of 16 residues. V dropped 7 bases and J dropped 4; count of bases not matched to a gene: 12. DNA for the CDR3: TGTGCCAGTACCCTTCGCCTCGGACAGGGGGCTTACGAGCAGTACTTC. Residues: CASTLRLGQGAYEQYF.

The chain employs TRBV5-6 and TRBJ2-5; TRBD1 might be the D (6 bases). The V and J ends lost 0 bases and 1 base respectively, with 7 bases between them. Germline V gene sequence: CDR1 SGHDT, CDR2 YYEEEE. This CDR3 is 14 amino acids long. The CDR3: CASSLVGGQETQYF. CDR3 nucleotides: TGTGCCAGCAGCTTGGTAGGGGGCCAAGAGACCCAGTACTTC. The complete variable domain, with remaining parts taken from reference TRBV5-6 and TRBJ2-5, reads DAGVTQSPTHLIKTRGQQVTLRCSPKSGHDTVSWYQQALGQGPQFIFQYYEEEERQRGNFPDRFSGHQFPNYSSELNVNALLLGDSALYLCASSLVGGQETQYFGPGTRLLVL.

This chain connects TRBV20-1 to TRBJ1-1; D perhaps matches TRBD1 (6 bases). The CDR3 is made up of 12 amino acids. The V gene's germline CDR1 is DFQATT and CDR2 SNEGSKA (reference sequence). Trimming left V 3 bases short and J 8 bases short, with 13 bases between. The CDR3 here is CSASEGRGEAFF. The CDR3 DNA reads TGCAGTGCTAGTGAGGGCAGGGGAGAAGCTTTCTTT.

V usage is TRBV18 and J usage is TRBJ2-7, with D perhaps TRBD1 (6 bases). Germline CDR1 is KGHSH and CDR2 is LQKENI. Trimming shortened V by 3 bases and J by 4 bases, and 7 bases separated the two germline ends. The CDR3 extends over 12 amino acids. In DNA form, the CDR3 reads TGTGCCAGCTCACCCGGACAGTACGAGCAGTACTTC. This encodes CASSPGQYEQYF.

This sequence joins TRBV6-5 and TRBJ2-5; the match to TRBD2 covers 9 bases. The V gene's germline CDR1 is MNHEY and CDR2 SVGAGI. Trimming took 7 bases from V and 4 from J; bases not matched to a gene: 4. This CDR3 comprises 13 residues. CDR3 protein: CASNSGSPETQYF. CDR3 in DNA: TGTGCCAGCAATAGCGGGAGTCCAGAGACCCAGTACTTC.

V is TRBV9 and J is TRBJ2-1, with D unresolved. V was pared by 4 bases and J by 2 bases, with 4 bases between. Looked up from germline, CDR1 is SGDLS and CDR2 is YYNGEE. CDR3 length equals 12 residues. The CDR3 is CASSPTYNEQFF. The CDR3 DNA is TGTGCCAGCAGCCCCACCTACAATGAGCAGTTCTTC.